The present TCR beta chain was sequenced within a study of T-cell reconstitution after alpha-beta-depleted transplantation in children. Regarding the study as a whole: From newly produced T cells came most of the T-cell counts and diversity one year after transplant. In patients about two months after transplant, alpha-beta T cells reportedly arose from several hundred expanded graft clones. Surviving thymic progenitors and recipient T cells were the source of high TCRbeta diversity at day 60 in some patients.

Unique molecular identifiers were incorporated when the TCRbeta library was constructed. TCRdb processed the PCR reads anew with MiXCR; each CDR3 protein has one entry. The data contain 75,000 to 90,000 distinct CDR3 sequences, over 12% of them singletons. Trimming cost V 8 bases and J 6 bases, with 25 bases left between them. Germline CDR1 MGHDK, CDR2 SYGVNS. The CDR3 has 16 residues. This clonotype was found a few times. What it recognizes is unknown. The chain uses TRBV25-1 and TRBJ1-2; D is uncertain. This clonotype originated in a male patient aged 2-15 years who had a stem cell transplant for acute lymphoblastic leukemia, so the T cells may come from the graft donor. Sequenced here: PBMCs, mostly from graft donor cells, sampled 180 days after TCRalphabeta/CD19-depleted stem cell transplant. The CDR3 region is CASCPAKVRSRDGYTF. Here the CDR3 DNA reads TGTGCCAGCTGCCCAGCGAAAGTTAGGTCTAGGGATGGCTACACCTTC.